This T cell receptor (beta chain) was sequenced for a study of blood T cell repertoires in COVID-19. The overall study: Samples representing acute and convalescent COVID-19 were sourced from the United States, Italy and Spain. Sources were T cells, B-cell-depleted T cells, or PBMCs; the material itself was cDNA or gDNA.

Here immunoSEQ multiplex PCR was the method, and the copy in TCRdb shows in-frame clones only, minus some. This table holds approximately 400,000 clones, about 89% found once. Remarks on this clone: An end of the junction differs from the germline gene, which may be a read error.

Germline loops: CDR1 MDHEN, CDR2 SYDVKM. This CDR3 has 13 amino acids. The chain combines TRBV28 with TRBJ1-4; 8 positions match TRBD1. The sequence derives from a man aged 40-55 years with acute or convalescent COVID-19. Material for sequencing was peripheral blood. CDR3 residues: CASSSANPRGQRF. The CDR3 bases are TGTGCCAGCAGTTCCGCAAACCCCAGGGGGCAGAGGTTT. Drawing the rest from reference TRBV28 and TRBJ1-4, the complete variable domain is DVKVTQSSRYLVKRTGEKVFLECVQDMDHENMFWYRQDPGLGLRLIYFSYDVKMKEKGDIPEGYSVSREKKERFSLILESASTNQTSMYLCASSSANPRGQRFGSGTQLSVL.